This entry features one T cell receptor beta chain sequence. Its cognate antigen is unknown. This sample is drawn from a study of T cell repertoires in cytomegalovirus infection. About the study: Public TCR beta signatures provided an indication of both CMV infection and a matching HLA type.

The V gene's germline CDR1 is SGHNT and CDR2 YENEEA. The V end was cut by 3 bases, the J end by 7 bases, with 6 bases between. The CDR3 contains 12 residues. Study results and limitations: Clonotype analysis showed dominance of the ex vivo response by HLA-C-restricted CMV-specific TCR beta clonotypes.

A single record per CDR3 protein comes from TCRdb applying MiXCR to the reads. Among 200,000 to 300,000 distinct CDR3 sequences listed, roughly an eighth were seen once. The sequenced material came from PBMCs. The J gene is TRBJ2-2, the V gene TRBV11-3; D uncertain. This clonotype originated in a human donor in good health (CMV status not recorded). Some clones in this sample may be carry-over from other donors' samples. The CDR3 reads CASSFPYGELFF. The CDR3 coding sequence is TGTGCCAGCAGCTTCCCGTACGGGGAGCTGTTTTTT.